A single sample is the source of the 9 T cell receptor beta chains below, sequenced in a study of T-cell memory formation after mild COVID-19. Each CDR3 protein gets one entry after TCRdb re-called the 5' RACE reads with MiXCR. The sample consists of roughly 200,000 distinct CDR3 sequences, 20% to 25% of them appearing once. The sample comprised PBMCs or a T cell subset sorted from them (not recorded which). These TCRs come from an adult woman who had mild COVID-19 (a few samples of this study predate the infection). Cell type and time point are not known.

The sample holds a few counts of this clonotype. The chain employs TRBV4-1 and TRBJ2-1; 9 bases agree with TRBD2. Germline assignment: CDR1 MGHRA and CDR2 YSYEKL. The trim removed 4 bases at V and 6 bases at J, leaving 7 bases unmatched. The CDR3 consists of 15 residues. The DNA for the CDR3 is TGCGCCAGCAGCCTCTCGGGACTAGCTGCCAATGAGCAGTTCTTC. Protein product: CASSLSGLAANEQFF.

The J gene is TRBJ2-5, the V gene TRBV20-1; TRBD2 is a possible D gene (5 bases). Germline loops: CDR1 DFQATT, CDR2 SNEGSKA (reference sequence). The CDR3 totals 17 residues. Trimming pared 3 bases from V and 2 bases from J, leaving 22 bases between. CDR3 sequence reads: CSASNPAERDIQETQYF. The CDR3, as DNA: TGCAGTGCTAGCAACCCTGCCGAGAGGGATATACAAGAGACCCAGTACTTC.

The chain couples TRBV30 to TRBJ1-1; D is uncertain. CDR3 length equals 15 residues. Trimming took 0 bases from V and 3 from J, leaving 14 bases between them. The germline V gene encodes CDR1 GTSNPN and CDR2 SVGIG (reference sequence). The chain's CDR3 is CAWSVDGQPDTEAFF. CDR3 nucleotide sequence: TGTGCCTGGAGTGTAGATGGCCAACCCGACACTGAAGCTTTCTTT.

The chain recombines TRBV11-3 with TRBJ2-3; 13 bases match TRBD2. Losses at the gene ends were 5 bases for V and 3 bases for J; bases not matched to a gene: 17. The length of the CDR3 is 20 residues. Germline CDR1 and CDR2: SGHNT and YENEEA. The CDR3 loop reads CASSQWETSGGPVGTDTQYF. The CDR3 bases are TGTGCCAGCAGCCAATGGGAGACTAGCGGGGGGCCGGTAGGGACAGATACGCAGTATTTT.

The genes are TRBV5-5 and TRBJ1-1; D uncertain. This CDR3 is built from 13 residues. Germline lookup yields CDR1 SGHKS and CDR2 YYEKEE (reference sequence). V lost 0 bases and J 2 bases, leaving 5 bases between the germline ends. The CDR3 reads CASSLVDNTEAFF. CDR3 nucleotide sequence: TGTGCCAGCAGCTTGGTGGATAACACTGAAGCTTTCTTT.

The table lists this clonotype with a few counts. The chain links TRBV7-9 to TRBJ2-7; 7 bases map to TRBD2. CDR3 length equals 16 residues. Germline CDR1 reads SEHNR; CDR2 reads FQNEAQ (reference sequence). Trimming removed 1 base from V and 1 base from J; junction bases left unmatched: 7. Here the CDR3 DNA reads TGTGCCAGCAGCTTAGGGGGGGGAGAGAGGTCCTACGAGCAGTACTTC. Translation: CASSLGGGERSYEQYF. Using reference TRBV7-9 and TRBJ2-7 for the parts outside the CDR3, the full variable domain is DTGVSQNPRHKITKRGQNVTFRCDPISEHNRLYWYRQTLGQGPEFLTYFQNEAQLEKSRLLSDRFSAERPKGSFSTLEIQRTEQGDSAMYLCASSLGGGERSYEQYFGPGTRLTVT.

This clonotype was detected only a few times. The chain links TRBV12-3 or TRBV12-4 to TRBJ1-5, with D possibly TRBD1 on 5 matching bases. Trimming stripped 6 bases from V and 9 bases from J, with 9 bases between. The CDR3 totals 11 residues. The CDR3 protein is CASSPGGPQHF. The CDR3 coding sequence is TGTGCCAGCAGCCCCGGGGGGCCCCAGCATTTT.

The table lists this clonotype with a few counts. This rearrangement joins TRBV4-1 to TRBJ2-7; 7 bases match TRBD2. V was clipped by 8 bases and J by 6 bases; unmatched bases: 10. Looked up from germline, CDR1 is MGHRA and CDR2 is YSYEKL. The CDR3 has 13 amino acids. The CDR3 loop reads CASAPGGTAEQYF. The CDR3 coding sequence is TGCGCCAGCGCCCCGGGGGGTACGGCCGAGCAGTACTTC.

The V call is TRBV15, the J call TRBJ2-4; 8 bases map to TRBD2. Germline V gene sequence: CDR1 LNHNV, CDR2 YYDKDF (reference sequence). V shed 3 bases, J shed 6 bases, and the junction held 7 bases outside the gene matches. The CDR3 is 15 residues long. CDR3 residues: CATSRYREGRNIQYF. The CDR3 DNA sequence: TGTGCCACCAGCAGGTATCGGGAGGGCAGAAACATTCAGTACTTC.